This TCR beta chain comes out of a study of cytomegalovirus exposure and HLA in healthy donors. Study as a whole: It was reported in a later analysis that the 120 validation repertoires used the same platform as the roughly 700 first-cohort repertoires. Study-wide results and caveats: The classifier was said to identify cytomegalovirus status with high specificity and sensitivity. In vitro assays verified that a few CMV-associated chains recognized CMV antigens specifically.

Of note for this clone: Its antigen is still unknown.

The repertoire was sequenced with immunoSEQ multiplex PCR; TCRdb's copy has only in-frame clones and lacks some. The sample lists hundreds of thousands of clones; roughly 90% were seen once. In germline, CDR1 is SNHLY, CDR2 FYNNEI. V shed 7 bases and J 4 bases; nucleotides not matched to a gene: 6. CDR3 length: 13 amino acids. The clonotype comes from a young woman in good health and CMV-seronegative. The rearrangement joins TRBV2 to TRBJ1-1; 7 bases are a match to TRBD1. The sequenced sample was PBMCs. Written as DNA, the CDR3 is TGTGCCAGCACCCAAGGACAGGTCACTGAAGCTTTCTTT. It specifies CASTQGQVTEAFF.